This T cell receptor beta chain was sequenced during a study of OX40 agonist ivuxolimab in advanced cancers. At the level of the study: Treatment of patients was with ivuxolimab, an agonistic anti-OX40 (CD134) antibody. The patients received ivuxolimab by intravenous route every 2 weeks at 0.01 to 10 mg/kg.

The CDR3 spans 13 residues. V lost 2 bases and J lost 5, with 9 bases in between. CDR1 and CDR2 (germline): LNHNV, YYDKDF (reference sequence). The protocol was immunoSEQ multiplex PCR, while the TCRdb copy is restricted to in-frame clones and leaves out a portion. This table holds 72,000 or so clones, under 85% found once. The rearrangement uses TRBV15 and TRBJ1-1; D unclear. This receptor was identified in an adult with an advanced solid tumor such as melanoma, head and neck, liver or kidney cancer. The specimen was CD4+ or CD8+ T cells sorted from blood, collected in a trial of the OX40 agonist ivuxolimab. CDR3 in DNA: TGTGCCACCAGCAGATACGATCCGACTGAAGCTTTCTTT. Translation: CATSRYDPTEAFF.